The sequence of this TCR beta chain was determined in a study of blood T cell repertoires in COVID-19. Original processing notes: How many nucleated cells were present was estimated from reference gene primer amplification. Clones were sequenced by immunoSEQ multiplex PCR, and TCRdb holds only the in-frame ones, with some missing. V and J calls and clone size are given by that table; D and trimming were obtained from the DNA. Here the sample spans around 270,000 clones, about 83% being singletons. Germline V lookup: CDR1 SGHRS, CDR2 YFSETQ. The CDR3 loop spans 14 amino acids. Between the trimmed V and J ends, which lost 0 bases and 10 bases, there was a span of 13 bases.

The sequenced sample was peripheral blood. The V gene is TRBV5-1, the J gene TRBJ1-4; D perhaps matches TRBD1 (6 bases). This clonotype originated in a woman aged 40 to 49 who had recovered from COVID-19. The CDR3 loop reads CASSLGQVRGKLFF. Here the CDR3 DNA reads TGCGCCAGCAGCTTGGGACAGGTTCGAGGAAAACTGTTTTTT.